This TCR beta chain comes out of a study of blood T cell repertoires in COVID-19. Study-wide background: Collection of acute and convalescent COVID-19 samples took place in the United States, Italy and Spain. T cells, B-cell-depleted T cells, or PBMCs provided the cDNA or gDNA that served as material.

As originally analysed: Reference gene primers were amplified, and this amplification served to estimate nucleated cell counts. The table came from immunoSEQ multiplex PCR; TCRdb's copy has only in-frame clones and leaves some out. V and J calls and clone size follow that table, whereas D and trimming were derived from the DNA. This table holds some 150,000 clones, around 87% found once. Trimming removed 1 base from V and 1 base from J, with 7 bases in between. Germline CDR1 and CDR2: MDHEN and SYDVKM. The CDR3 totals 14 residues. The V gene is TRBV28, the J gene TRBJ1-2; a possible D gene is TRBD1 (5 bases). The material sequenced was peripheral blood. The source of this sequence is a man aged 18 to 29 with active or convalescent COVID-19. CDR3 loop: CASSLFRGNYGYTF. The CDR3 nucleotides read TGTGCCAGCAGTTTATTTAGGGGTAACTATGGCTACACCTTC.